This TCR beta chain was sequenced for a study of blood T cells in healthy people across ages. Then a second PCR, running about 6 to 11 cycles, was carried out with a sample-barcoded 5' primer and a J-beta primer mix. One entry per CDR3 protein results from TCRdb running MiXCR on the 5' RACE reads. The sample consists of about 1 million distinct CDR3 sequences, 40% to 50% of them appearing once. The germline CDR1 and CDR2 sequences are SGHRS and YFSETQ. The CDR3 has 13 residues. Losses at the gene ends were 6 bases for V and 5 bases for J; bases not matched to a gene: 8. V usage is TRBV5-1 and J usage is TRBJ2-7, with TRBD1 matching 7 bases. Sequences were obtained from blood. This TCR came from a woman in her sixties in good health. CDR3 protein: CASKDREFHEQYF. The CDR3 nucleotides read TGCGCCAGCAAAGACAGGGAATTCCACGAGCAGTACTTC.